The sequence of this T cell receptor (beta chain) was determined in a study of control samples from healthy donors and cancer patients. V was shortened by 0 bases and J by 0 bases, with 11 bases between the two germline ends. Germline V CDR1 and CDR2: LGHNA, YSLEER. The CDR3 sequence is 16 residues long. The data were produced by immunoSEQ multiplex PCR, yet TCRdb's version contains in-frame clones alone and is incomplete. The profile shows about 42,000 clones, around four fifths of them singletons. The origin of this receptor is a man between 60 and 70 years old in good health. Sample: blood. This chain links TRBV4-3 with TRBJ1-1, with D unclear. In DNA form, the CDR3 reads TGCGCCAGCAGCCAAGAAGGCGGCAGGTTGAACACTGAAGCTTTCTTT. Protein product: CASSQEGGRLNTEAFF.